The TCR beta chain under discussion was sequenced for a study of cytomegalovirus exposure and HLA in healthy donors. PCR used 60 Vbeta primers and 13 Jbeta primers. Repertoires were generated with immunoSEQ multiplex PCR, while TCRdb's copy carries only in-frame clones and drops some. The sample has under 200,000 clones, around 73% seen once; the top ten hold 5% to 6.5%. V gave up 4 bases and J gave up 0 bases; unmatched junction bases: 5. CDR3 length equals 14 residues. In germline, CDR1 is SQVTM, CDR2 ANQGSEA. The origin of this receptor is a woman between 18 and 29 years old in good health and CMV-seropositive. The material sequenced was PBMCs. The chain links TRBV29-1 to TRBJ1-2, with TRBD1 matching over 7 bases. The CDR3 loop reads CSVVGTESNYGYTF. In DNA, the CDR3 is TGCAGCGTTGTGGGGACAGAATCTAACTATGGCTACACCTTC. The whole variable domain, filled in from reference TRBV29-1 and TRBJ1-2, reads SAVISQKPSRDICQRGTSLTIQCQVDSQVTMMFWYRQQPGQSLTLIATANQGSEATYESGFVIDKFPISRPNLTFSTLTVSNMSPEDSSIYLCSVVGTESNYGYTFGSGTRLTVV.